This T cell receptor (beta chain) was recovered during a study of T cells after yellow fever vaccination. CDR3 length equals 13 residues. A word on this clonotype: The junction differs from germline at one of its ends, possibly a read error.

Using its own MiXCR run on the 5' RACE reads, TCRdb lists one record per CDR3 protein. The data show some 350,000 distinct CDR3 sequences, approximately 4% seen once. This receptor was obtained from a man aged 18 to 29 who received the YFV17D yellow fever vaccine. The sequenced sample was PBMCs, obtained 5 days after the yellow fever booster vaccination. This rearrangement joins TRBV12-3 or TRBV12-4 to TRBJ2-2, with no clear D. The DNA of the CDR3 is TGTGCCAGCAGAAGTCGAGGCACCAGGGAGCTGTTTTTT. It encodes CASRSRGTRELFF.